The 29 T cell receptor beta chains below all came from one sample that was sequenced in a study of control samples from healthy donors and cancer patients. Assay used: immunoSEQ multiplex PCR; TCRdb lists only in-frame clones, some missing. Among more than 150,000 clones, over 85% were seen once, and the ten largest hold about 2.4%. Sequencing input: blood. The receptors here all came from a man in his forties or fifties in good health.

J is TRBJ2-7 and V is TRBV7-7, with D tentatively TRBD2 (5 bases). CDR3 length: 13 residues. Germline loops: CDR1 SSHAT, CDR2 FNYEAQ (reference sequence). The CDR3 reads CPAAGRKPYEQYF. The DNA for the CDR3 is TGTCCCGCGGCGGGCAGGAAACCCTACGAGCAGTACTTC. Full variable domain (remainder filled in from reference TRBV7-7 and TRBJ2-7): GAGVSQSPRYKVTKRGQDVTLRCDPISSHATLYWYQQALGQGPEFLTYFNYEAQPDKSGLPSDRFSAERPEGSISTLTIQRTEQRDSAMYRCPAAGRKPYEQYFGPGTRLTVT.

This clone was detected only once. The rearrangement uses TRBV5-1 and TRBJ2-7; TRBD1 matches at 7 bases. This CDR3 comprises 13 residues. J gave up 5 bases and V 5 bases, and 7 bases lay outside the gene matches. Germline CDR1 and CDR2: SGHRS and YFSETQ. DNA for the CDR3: TGCGCCAGCAGTTCCGGGACAGTCCACGAGCAGTACTTC. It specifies CASSSGTVHEQYF.

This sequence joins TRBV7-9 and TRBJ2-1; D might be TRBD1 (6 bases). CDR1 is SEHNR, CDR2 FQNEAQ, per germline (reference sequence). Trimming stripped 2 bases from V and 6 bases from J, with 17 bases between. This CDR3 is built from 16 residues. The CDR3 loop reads CASSLLFQGLRNEQFF. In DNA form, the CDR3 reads TGTGCCAGCAGCTTATTGTTCCAGGGGTTGCGCAATGAGCAGTTCTTC.

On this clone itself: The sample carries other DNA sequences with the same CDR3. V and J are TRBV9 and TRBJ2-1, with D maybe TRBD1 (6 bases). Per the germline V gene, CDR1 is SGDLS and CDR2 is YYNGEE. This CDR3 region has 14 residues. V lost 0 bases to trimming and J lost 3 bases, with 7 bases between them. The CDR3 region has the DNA TGTGCCAGCAGCGTAGAGACAGGCTACAATGAGCAGTTCTTC. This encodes CASSVETGYNEQFF.

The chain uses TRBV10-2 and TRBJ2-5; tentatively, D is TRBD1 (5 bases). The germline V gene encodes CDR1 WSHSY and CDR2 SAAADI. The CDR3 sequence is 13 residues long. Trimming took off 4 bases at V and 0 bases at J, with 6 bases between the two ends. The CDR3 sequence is CASSGGYQETQYF. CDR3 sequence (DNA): TGCGCCAGCAGTGGGGGCTACCAAGAGACCCAGTACTTC.

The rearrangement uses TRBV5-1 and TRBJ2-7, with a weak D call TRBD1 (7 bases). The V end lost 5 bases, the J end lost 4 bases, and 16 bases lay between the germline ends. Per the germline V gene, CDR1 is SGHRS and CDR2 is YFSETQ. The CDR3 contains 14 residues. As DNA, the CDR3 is TGCGCCAGCAGACCAACGACAGGGAGGTACGAGCAGTACTTC. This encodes CASRPTTGRYEQYF.

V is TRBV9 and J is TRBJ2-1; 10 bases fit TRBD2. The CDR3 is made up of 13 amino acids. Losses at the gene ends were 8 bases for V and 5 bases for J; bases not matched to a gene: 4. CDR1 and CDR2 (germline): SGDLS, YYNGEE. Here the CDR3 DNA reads TGTGCCAGAGGGACTAGCGTGCACAATGAGCAGTTCTTC. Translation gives CARGTSVHNEQFF.

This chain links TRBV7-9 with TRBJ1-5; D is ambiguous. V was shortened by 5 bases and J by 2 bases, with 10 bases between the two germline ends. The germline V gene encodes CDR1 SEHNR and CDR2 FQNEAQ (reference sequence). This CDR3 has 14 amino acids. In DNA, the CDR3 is TGTGCCAGCAGCCGCTCGGGTGGCAATCAGCCCCAGCATTTT. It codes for CASSRSGGNQPQHF.

The CDR3 loop is CASSDTGDGSPLHF. The CDR3 coding sequence is TGTGCCAGCAGCGATACAGGGGATGGATCACCCCTCCACTTT. The rearrangement links TRBV7-9 to TRBJ1-6, with TRBD1 matching over 7 bases. V was clipped by 5 bases and J by 10 bases; unmatched bases: 8. This CDR3 contains 14 residues. The germline V gene has CDR1 SEHNR and CDR2 FQNEAQ (reference sequence).

This chain's CDR3 is CASSLTGRNSPLHF. The CDR3 bases are TGTGCCAGCAGCTTGACAGGGCGAAATTCACCCCTCCACTTT. The genes are TRBV5-8 and TRBJ1-6; D might be TRBD1 (6 bases). Germline CDR1 and CDR2: SGHTS and YDEGEE. The length of the CDR3 is 14 residues. V was cut by 1 base and J by 7 bases, with 9 bases left in between.

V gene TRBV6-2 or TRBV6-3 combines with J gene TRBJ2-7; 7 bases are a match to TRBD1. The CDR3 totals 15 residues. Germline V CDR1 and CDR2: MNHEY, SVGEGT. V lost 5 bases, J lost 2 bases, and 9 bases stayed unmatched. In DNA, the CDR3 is TGTGCCAGCAGTACCACAGGGGTGGGGACCTACGAGCAGTACTTC. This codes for CASSTTGVGTYEQYF.

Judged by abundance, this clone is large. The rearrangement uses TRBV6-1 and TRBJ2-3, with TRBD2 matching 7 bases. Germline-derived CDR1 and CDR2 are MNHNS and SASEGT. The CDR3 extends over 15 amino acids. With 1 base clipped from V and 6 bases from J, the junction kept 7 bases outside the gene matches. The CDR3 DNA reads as TGTGCCAGCAGTGAAGTTGCGGGAGTGGCGGATACGCAGTATTTT. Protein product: CASSEVAGVADTQYF.

The CDR3 here is CASSPSDRVETQYF. The CDR3 bases are TGTGCCAGCTCACCTTCGGACAGGGTGGAGACCCAGTACTTC. The V and J genes are TRBV18 and TRBJ2-5; the match to TRBD1 covers 8 bases. With V trimmed by 3 bases and J by 5 bases, 5 bases remained unmatched. The CDR3 sequence is 14 residues long. Per the germline V gene, CDR1 is KGHSH and CDR2 is LQKENI.

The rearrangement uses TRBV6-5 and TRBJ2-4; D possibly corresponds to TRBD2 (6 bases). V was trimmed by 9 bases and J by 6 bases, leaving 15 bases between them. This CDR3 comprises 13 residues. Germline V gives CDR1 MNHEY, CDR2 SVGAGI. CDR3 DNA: TGTGCCAGATACGGGGGAACTAGAAACATTCAGTACTTC. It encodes CARYGGTRNIQYF.

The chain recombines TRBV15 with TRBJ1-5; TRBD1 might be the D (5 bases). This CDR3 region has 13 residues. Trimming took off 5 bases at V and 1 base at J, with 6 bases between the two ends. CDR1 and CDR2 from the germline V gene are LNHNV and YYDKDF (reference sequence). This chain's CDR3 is CATSGGSNQPQHF. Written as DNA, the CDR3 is TGTGCCACCAGCGGGGGGAGCAATCAGCCCCAGCATTTT.

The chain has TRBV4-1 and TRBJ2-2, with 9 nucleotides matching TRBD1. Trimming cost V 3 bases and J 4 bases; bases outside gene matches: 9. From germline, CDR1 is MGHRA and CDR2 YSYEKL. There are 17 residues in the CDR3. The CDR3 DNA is TGCGCCAGCAGCCACTTACAGGGGGCGCGAGGCACCGGGGAGCTGTTTTTT. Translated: CASSHLQGARGTGELFF.

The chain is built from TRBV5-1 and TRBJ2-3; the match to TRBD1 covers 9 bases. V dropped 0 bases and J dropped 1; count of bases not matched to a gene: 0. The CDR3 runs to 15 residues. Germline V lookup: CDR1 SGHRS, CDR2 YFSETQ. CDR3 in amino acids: CASSLGTGGTDTQYF. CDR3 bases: TGCGCCAGCAGCTTGGGGACAGGGGGCACAGATACGCAGTATTTT.

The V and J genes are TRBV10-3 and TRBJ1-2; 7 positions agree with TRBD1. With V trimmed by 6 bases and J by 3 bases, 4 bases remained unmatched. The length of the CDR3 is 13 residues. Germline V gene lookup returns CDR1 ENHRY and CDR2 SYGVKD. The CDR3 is CAISAGTDYGYTF. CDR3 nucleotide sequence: TGTGCCATCAGCGCCGGGACAGACTATGGCTACACCTTC.

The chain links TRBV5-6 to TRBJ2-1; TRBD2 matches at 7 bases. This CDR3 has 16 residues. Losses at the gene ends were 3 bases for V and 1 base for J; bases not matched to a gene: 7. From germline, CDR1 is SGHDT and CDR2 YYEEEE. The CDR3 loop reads CASSSLAARSYNEQFF. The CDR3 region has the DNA TGTGCCAGCAGCTCCCTAGCGGCCAGATCCTACAATGAGCAGTTCTTC.

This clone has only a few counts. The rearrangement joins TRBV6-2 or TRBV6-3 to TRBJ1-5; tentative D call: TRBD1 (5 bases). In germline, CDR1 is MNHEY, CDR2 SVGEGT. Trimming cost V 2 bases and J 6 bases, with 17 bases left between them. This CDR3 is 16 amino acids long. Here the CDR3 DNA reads TGTGCCAGCAGTTACCTATTGGGCAGGGCGGGTCAGCCCCAGCATTTT. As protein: CASSYLLGRAGQPQHF.

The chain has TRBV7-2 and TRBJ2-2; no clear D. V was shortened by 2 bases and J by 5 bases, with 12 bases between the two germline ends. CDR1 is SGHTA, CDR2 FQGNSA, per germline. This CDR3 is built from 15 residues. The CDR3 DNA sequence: TGTGCCAGCAGCTTAATGAACAGCCATACCGGGGAGCTGTTTTTT. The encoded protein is CASSLMNSHTGELFF.

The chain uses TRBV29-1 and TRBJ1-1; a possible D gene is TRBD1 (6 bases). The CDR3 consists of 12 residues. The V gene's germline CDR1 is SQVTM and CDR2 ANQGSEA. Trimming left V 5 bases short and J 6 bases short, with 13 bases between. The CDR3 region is CSVRQASAEAFF. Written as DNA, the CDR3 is TGCAGCGTTCGACAGGCAAGCGCTGAAGCTTTCTTT. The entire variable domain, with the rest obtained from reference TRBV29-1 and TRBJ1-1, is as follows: SAVISQKPSRDICQRGTSLTIQCQVDSQVTMMFWYRQQPGQSLTLIATANQGSEATYESGFVIDKFPISRPNLTFSTLTVSNMSPEDSSIYLCSVRQASAEAFFGQGTRLTVV.

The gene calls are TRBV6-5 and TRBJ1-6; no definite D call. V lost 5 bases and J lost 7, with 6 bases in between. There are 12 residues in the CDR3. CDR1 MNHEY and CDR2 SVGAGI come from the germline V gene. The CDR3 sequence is CASSTPNSPLHF. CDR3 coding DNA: TGTGCCAGCAGTACCCCGAATTCACCCCTCCACTTT.

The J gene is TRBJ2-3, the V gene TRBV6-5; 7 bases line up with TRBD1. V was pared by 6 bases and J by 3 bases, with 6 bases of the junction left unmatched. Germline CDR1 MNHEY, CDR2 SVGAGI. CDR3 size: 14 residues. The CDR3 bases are TGTGCCAGCAGGGGCAGGGGGTTTACAGATACGCAGTATTTT. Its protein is CASRGRGFTDTQYF.

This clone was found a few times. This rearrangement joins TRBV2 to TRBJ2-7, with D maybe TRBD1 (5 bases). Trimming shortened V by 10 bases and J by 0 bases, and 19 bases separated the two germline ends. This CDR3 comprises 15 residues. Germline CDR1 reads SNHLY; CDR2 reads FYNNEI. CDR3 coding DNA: TGTGCCACACAGGCAAAACAGCCACCCTCCTACGAGCAGTACTTC. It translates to CATQAKQPPSYEQYF.

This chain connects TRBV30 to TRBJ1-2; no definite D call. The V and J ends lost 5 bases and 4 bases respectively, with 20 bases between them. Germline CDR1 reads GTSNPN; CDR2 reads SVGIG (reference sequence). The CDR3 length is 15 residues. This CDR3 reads CAWGKVGRGVYGYTF. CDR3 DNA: TGTGCCTGGGGGAAGGTCGGACGCGGGGTCTATGGCTACACCTTC. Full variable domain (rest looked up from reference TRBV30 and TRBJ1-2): SQTIHQWPATLVQPVGSPLSLECTVEGTSNPNLYWYRQAAGRGLQLLFYSVGIGQISSEVPQNLSASRPQDRQFILSSKKLLLSDSGFYLCAWGKVGRGVYGYTFGSGTRLTVV.

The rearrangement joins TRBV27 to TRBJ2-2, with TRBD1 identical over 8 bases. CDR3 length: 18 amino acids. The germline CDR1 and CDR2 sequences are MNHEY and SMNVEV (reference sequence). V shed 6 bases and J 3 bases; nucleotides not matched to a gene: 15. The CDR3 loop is CASSNPRTGRGDTGELFF. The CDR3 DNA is TGTGCCAGCAGCAACCCCCGGACAGGGAGAGGTGACACCGGGGAGCTGTTTTTT.

The CDR3: CASSSKGRGNLNYGYTF. The DNA of the CDR3 is TGTGCCAGCAGTTCCAAGGGGAGAGGCAACCTTAACTATGGCTACACCTTC. The V and J genes are TRBV28 and TRBJ1-2; tentatively, D is TRBD1 (5 bases). CDR1 is MDHEN, CDR2 SYDVKM, per germline. Trimming removed 4 bases at V and 1 base at J, with 19 bases between. The CDR3 runs 17 residues.

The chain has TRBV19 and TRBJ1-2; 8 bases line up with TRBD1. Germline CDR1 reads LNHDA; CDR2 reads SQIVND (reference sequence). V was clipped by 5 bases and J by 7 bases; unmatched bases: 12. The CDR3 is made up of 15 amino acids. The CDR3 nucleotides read TGTGCCAGTAGTCCGCGACAGGGGACTCTTCTTGGCTACACCTTC. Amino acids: CASSPRQGTLLGYTF. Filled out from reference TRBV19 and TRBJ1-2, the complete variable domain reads DGGITQSPKYLFRKEGQNVTLSCEQNLNHDAMYWYRQDPGQGLRLIYYSQIVNDFQKGDIAEGYSVSREKKESFPLTVTSAQKNPTAFYLCASSPRQGTLLGYTFGSGTRLTVV.